This TCR beta chain was identified during a study of T cells in Graves' hyperthyroidism and ophthalmopathy. Study-level findings and limits: Ophthalmopathy was identified by the model a median about six months ahead of onset. Most clonotypes expanded in thyroid above 0.001 were likewise present in blood. Stable hyperthyroidism was separated from ophthalmopathy by a model based on 13 V-J features.

Ten or more counts support this clonotype. What it recognizes is unknown. This CDR3 contains 14 residues. V lost 2 bases and J lost 4, with 11 bases in between. Germline V gives CDR1 LNHDA, CDR2 SQIVND (reference sequence). Patients with uncontrolled infections, other autoimmune diseases, pregnancy or lactation were excluded. Researchers amplified the TCR beta CDR3 regions from RNA transcripts. The primer set for the first-round RT-PCR of the TCR CDR3 was HTBI. TCRdb redid the calling of the multiplex PCR reads with MiXCR, one entry per CDR3 protein. The repertoire holds about 570,000 distinct CDR3 sequences, about 43% seen once, with 15% to 20% in the top ten.

The rearrangement links TRBV19 to TRBJ1-2; D unclear. This TCR was sampled from an adult woman with Graves' disease, either hyperthyroidism or ophthalmopathy (not recorded which). Input material: peripheral blood or thyroid tissue (not recorded which). The chain's CDR3 is CASSIPWMPYGYTF. Here the CDR3 DNA reads TGTGCCAGTAGTATACCTTGGATGCCCTATGGCTACACCTTC.